This T cell receptor (beta chain) is from a study of blood T cell repertoires in COVID-19. Across the whole study: Both acute and convalescent COVID-19 samples were obtained from the United States, Italy and Spain.

The assay was immunoSEQ multiplex PCR, and TCRdb's table has in-frame clones only and misses some. Of around 130,000 clones in the sample, approximately 79% were seen once. This clone was picked up one time. The V segment lost 1 base and the J segment 5 bases; nucleotides outside the gene matches: 4. From germline, CDR1 is LGHDT and CDR2 YNNKEL (reference sequence). There are 15 residues in the CDR3. The sample comprised PBMCs or T cells enriched from blood (not recorded which). The chain employs TRBV3-1 (or the pseudogene TRBV3-2) and TRBJ2-3; the match to TRBD1 covers 9 bases. This receptor was identified in a man aged 40-55 years with acute COVID-19. The CDR3 sequence: CASSQAGTGLDTQYF. The DNA of the CDR3 is TGTGCCAGCAGCCAAGCCGGGACAGGGTTAGATACGCAGTATTTT.